This TCR beta chain was identified during a study of OX40 agonist ivuxolimab in advanced cancers. Study-level background: Patient treatment consisted of intravenous ivuxolimab administration every 2 weeks at 0.01 to 10 mg/kg. Patients assigned to dose escalation were diagnosed with hepatocellular carcinoma, melanoma, renal cell or head and neck cancer.

It was autoimmune disease history or systemic immunosuppression that excluded patients. CDR3 length equals 15 residues. Germline V gene data show CDR1 as MGHRA and CDR2 as YSYEKL. Trimming removed 1 base at V and 0 bases at J, with 7 bases between. Assay used: immunoSEQ multiplex PCR; TCRdb lists only in-frame clones, some missing. The table shows about 61,000 clones, with about 88% occurring only once. The TCR comes from an adult with an advanced solid tumor such as melanoma, head and neck, liver or kidney cancer. This sequence joins TRBV4-1 and TRBJ2-4; D ambiguous. The material was CD4+ or CD8+ T cells sorted from blood, obtained in a trial of the OX40 agonist ivuxolimab. As DNA, the CDR3 is TGCGCCAGCAGCCAAGTTTCGAAAGCCAAAAACATTCAGTACTTC. It codes for CASSQVSKAKNIQYF.